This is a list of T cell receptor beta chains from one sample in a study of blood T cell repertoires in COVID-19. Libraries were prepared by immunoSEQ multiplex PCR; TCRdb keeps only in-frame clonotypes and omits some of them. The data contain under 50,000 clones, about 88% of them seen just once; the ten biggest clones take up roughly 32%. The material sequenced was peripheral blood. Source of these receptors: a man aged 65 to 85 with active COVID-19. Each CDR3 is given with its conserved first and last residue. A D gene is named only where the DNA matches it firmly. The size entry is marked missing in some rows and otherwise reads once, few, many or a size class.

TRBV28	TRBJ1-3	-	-	TGTGCCAGCAGTCCCGCTCTAAGGGGCACCATATATTTT	CASSPALRGTIYF
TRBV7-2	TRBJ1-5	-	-	TGTGCCAGCAGCCCGAGCGTGGCAAGTCAGCCCCAGCATTTT	CASSPSVASQPQHF
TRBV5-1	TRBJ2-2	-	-	TGCGCCAGCAGCTTGGTGCCCTACGGCACCGGGGAGCTGTTTTTT	CASSLVPYGTGELFF
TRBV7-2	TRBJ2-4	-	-	TGTGCCAGCAGCTTAGGTCTAGCCAAAAACATTCAGTACTTC	CASSLGLAKNIQYF
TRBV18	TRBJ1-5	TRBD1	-	TGTGCCAGCTCACCAGACAGGGCTCCGGGTCAGCCCCAGCATTTT	CASSPDRAPGQPQHF
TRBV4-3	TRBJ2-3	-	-	TGCGCCAGCAGCCAAGAGGGAGGGGGTACGCAGTATTTT	CASSQEGGGTQYF
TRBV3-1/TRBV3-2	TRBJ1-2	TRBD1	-	TGTGCCAGCAGCTACTTAGGGATGACAGGGGTTCGTGGTGGCTACACCTTC	CASSYLGMTGVRGGYTF
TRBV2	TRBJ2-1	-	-	TGTGCCAGCAGTGAATCGGGGTATGAGCAGTTCTTC	CASSESGYEQFF
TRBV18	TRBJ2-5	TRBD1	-	TGTGCCAGCTCACCACCTCGGTTGGGGACAGTGAAAGAGACCCAGTACTTC	CASSPPRLGTVKETQYF
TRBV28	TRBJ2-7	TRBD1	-	TGTGCCAGCAGTGCCTGGACAGGTAGCTACGAGCAGTACTTC	CASSAWTGSYEQYF
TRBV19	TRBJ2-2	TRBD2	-	TGTGCCACCAAGCCCGCGGGAGGGCTGATCGGGGAGCTGTTTTTT	CATKPAGGLIGELFF
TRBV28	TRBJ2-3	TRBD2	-	TGTGCCAGCAACGGGGCTAGCGGGGGATTCACAGATACGCAGTATTTT	CASNGASGGFTDTQYF
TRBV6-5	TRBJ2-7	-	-	TGTGCCAGCAGTTACTCGCCTGAGAGCTCCTACGAGCAGTACTTC	CASSYSPESSYEQYF
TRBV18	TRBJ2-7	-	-	TGTGCCAGCTCGCCCGGGACACCCGAGCAGTACTTC	CASSPGTPEQYF
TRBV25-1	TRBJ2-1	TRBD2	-	TGTGCCAGCAGTGAATCGGGTAGGGCGGGAGACAACAATGAGCAGTTCTTC	CASSESGRAGDNNEQFF
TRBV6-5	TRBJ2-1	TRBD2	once	TGTGCCAGCAGTTTGACTAGCGGGAGTTACAATGAGCAGTTCTTC	CASSLTSGSYNEQFF
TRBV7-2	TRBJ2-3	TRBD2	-	TGTGCCAGCAGCCCAGCCGGGACTAGCGGGATTGATACGCAGTATTTT	CASSPAGTSGIDTQYF
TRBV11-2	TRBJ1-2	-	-	TGTGCCAGCAGCTTAGACAGGGAGGTACGCGGCTACACCTTC	CASSLDREVRGYTF
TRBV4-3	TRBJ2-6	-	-	TGCGCCAGCAGCCAAGATGGGGGCGCTGGGGCCAACGTCCTGACTTTC	CASSQDGGAGANVLTF
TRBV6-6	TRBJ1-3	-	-	TGTGCCAGCAGTGGCGGTTACTCTGGAAACACCATATATTTT	CASSGGYSGNTIYF
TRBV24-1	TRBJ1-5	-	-	TGTGCCACCAGTGATTTGCGCTCGGGTCAGCCCCAGCATTTT	CATSDLRSGQPQHF
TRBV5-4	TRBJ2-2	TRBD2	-	TGTGCCAGCAGCCGACCGGGACTAGCGGGAGCCGGGGAGCTGTTTTTT	CASSRPGLAGAGELFF
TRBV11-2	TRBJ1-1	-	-	TGTGCCAGCAGCTTAGTCTCAGGGAACACTGAAGCTTTCTTT	CASSLVSGNTEAFF
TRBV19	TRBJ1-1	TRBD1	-	TGTGCCAGTAGGACGGGACAGACGATGAACACTGAAGCTTTCTTT	CASRTGQTMNTEAFF
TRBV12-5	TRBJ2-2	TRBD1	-	TGTGCTAGTGGTTCCGGACAGGGGGCAAGGAACACCGGGGAGCTGTTTTTT	CASGSGQGARNTGELFF
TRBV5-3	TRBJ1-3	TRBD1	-	TGTGCCAGAAGCCGCGCCCAACAGGGGGCCCTCTCTGGAAACACCATATATTTT	CARSRAQQGALSGNTIYF
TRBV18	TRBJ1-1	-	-	TGTGCCAGCTCACCAAATCTAAACACTGAAGCTTTCTTT	CASSPNLNTEAFF
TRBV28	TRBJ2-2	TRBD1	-	TGTGCCAGCGGACAGGATTTTAACACCGGGGAGCTGTTTTTT	CASGQDFNTGELFF
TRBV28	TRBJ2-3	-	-	TGTGCCAGCAGCCCCGGGGGTCCCCGCGATACGCAGTATTTT	CASSPGGPRDTQYF
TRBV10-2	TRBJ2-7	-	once	TGCGCCACCACGGGTCAGGGGCGATCCGAGCAGTACTTC	CATTGQGRSEQYF
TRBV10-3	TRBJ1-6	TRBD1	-	TGTGCCATCAGTTCGGCAGGGGGCACCAGATCACCCCTCCACTTT	CAISSAGGTRSPLHF
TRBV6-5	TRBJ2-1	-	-	TGTGCCAGCAGGACCGGAGGGGCGGTCGATGAGCAGTTCTTC	CASRTGGAVDEQFF
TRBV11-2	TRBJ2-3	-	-	TGTGCCAGCAAAGCGGTACCCACAGATACGCAGTATTTT	CASKAVPTDTQYF
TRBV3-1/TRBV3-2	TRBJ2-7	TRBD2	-	TGTGCCAGCAGTCCTCTTGGGGGACTAGCCCCTAAAGTCTCCTACGAGCAGTACTTC	CASSPLGGLAPKVSYEQYF
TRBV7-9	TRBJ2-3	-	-	TGTGCCAGCAGCTTTGGAGCTGGAGATACGCAGTATTTT	CASSFGAGDTQYF
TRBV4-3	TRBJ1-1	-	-	TGCGCCAGCAGCCAAGGGCAACTGAACACTGAAGCTTTCTTT	CASSQGQLNTEAFF
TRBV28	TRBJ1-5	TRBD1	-	TGTGCCTCGGGACAGGGTGGTTATAGCAATCAGCCCCAGCATTTT	CASGQGGYSNQPQHF